This entry lists 17 T cell receptor beta chains sequenced from one sample in a study of regulatory T cells in long-lasting Graves disease (dated by TCRdb to the early 2020s). The time point label corresponds to: persistent/refractory GD, antithyroid drugs over 5 years with positive TRAb. For both TCR sequencing and RNA sequencing, RNA was extracted from PBMCs in TRIzol. The method was multiplex PCR. Sequencing relied on an Illumina HiSeq 4000. To build TCR beta libraries, CDR3 regions were amplified by Arm-PCR using iRepertoire HTBI primers. TCRdb trimmed public reads at Q25 via fastp, called clones via MiXCR and kept in-frame beta chains. For every CDR3 protein sequence, its rows merge into one entry that carries the most common genes and DNA. For this sample there are roughly 450,000 distinct CDR3 sequences; roughly a quarter appear just once. The ten top clones hold about 26% of the sample. Here the sequenced sample was peripheral blood mononuclear cells (PBMCs), taken when the disease was refractory, from a patient treated with antithyroid drugs. The receptors come from a female donor with Graves disease.

This clonotype has a count of ten or more. V is TRBV19 and J is TRBJ1-1, with D tentatively TRBD1 (5 bases). The germline V and J ends were trimmed by 3 bases and 4 bases, with 12 bases remaining between them. Germline V lookup: CDR1 LNHDA, CDR2 SQIVND (reference sequence). This CDR3 spans 14 amino acids. The chain's CDR3 is CASSMGRAATEAFF. The DNA for the CDR3 is TGTGCCAGTAGTATGGGCAGGGCGGCCACTGAAGCTTTCTTT.

The chain combines TRBV5-6 with TRBJ1-2; D not resolved. The CDR3 sequence is 14 residues long. Per germline, CDR1 SGHDT and CDR2 YYEEEE. V lost 4 bases to trimming and J lost 0 bases, with 10 bases between them. The CDR3 nucleotides are TGTGCCAGCAGCGGCAGTGACCCTAACTATGGCTACACCTTC. Translation: CASSGSDPNYGYTF.

The table lists this clonotype with a few counts. This sequence joins TRBV12-3 or TRBV12-4 and TRBJ1-5, with unresolved D. Trimming cost V 4 bases and J 3 bases, with 10 bases left between them. CDR3 length: 14 residues. The DNA of the CDR3 is TGTGCCAGCAGTTATGAGTCAATCAATCAGCCCCAGCATTTT. Translated: CASSYESINQPQHF.

This clonotype occurred a few times. This chain joins TRBV5-6 and TRBJ2-7; no firm D call. The germline CDR1 and CDR2 sequences are SGHDT and YYEEEE. V was trimmed by 1 base and J by 3 bases, leaving 11 bases between them. This CDR3 is built from 14 residues. As DNA, the CDR3 is TGTGCCAGCAGCTTGCGCGGCATACTCTACGAGCAGTACTTC. Translation: CASSLRGILYEQYF.

Only a few counts were recorded for this clonotype. The chain recombines TRBV30 with TRBJ2-7; possibly TRBD1 or TRBD2 for D (5 bases each). V was clipped by 0 bases and J by 2 bases, with 8 bases between them. This CDR3 contains 13 residues. Germline-derived CDR1 and CDR2 are GTSNPN and SVGIG (reference sequence). CDR3 sequence: CAWSVRGPYEQYF. DNA for the CDR3: TGTGCCTGGAGTGTCCGGGGACCCTACGAGCAGTACTTC.

The V and J genes are TRBV29-1 and TRBJ2-7, with D tentatively TRBD2 (7 bases). V was trimmed by 7 bases and J by 1 base, leaving 26 bases between them. CDR1 is SQVTM, CDR2 ANQGSEA, per germline. There are 17 residues in the CDR3. The CDR3 region is CSALKPGGPLASYEQYF. The CDR3 nucleotides read TGCAGCGCACTCAAACCGGGGGGCCCGTTGGCGTCCTACGAGCAGTACTTC.

This clonotype was observed a few times. The V call is TRBV6-5, the J call TRBJ1-2; 7 positions match TRBD1. The V gene end was trimmed by 2 bases and the J gene end by 6 bases; junction bases not matched to a gene: 9. The CDR3 is 15 amino acids. Germline CDR1 and CDR2: MNHEY and SVGAGI. The CDR3 coding sequence is TGTGCCAGCAGTTACGCCAGGGGGGGCTCGAATGGCTACACCTTC. Amino acid sequence: CASSYARGGSNGYTF.

This clonotype was seen many times. J is TRBJ1-5 and V is TRBV28; 7 bases align to TRBD1. CDR3 length equals 14 residues. J gave up 6 bases and V 5 bases, and 7 bases lay outside the gene matches. Germline lookup yields CDR1 MDHEN and CDR2 SYDVKM. The CDR3 DNA sequence: TGTGCCAGCAGTCAACAGGGGTATGTTCAGCCCCAGCATTTT. It translates to CASSQQGYVQPQHF. The entire variable domain, with the rest obtained from reference TRBV28 and TRBJ1-5, is as follows: DVKVTQSSRYLVKRTGEKVFLECVQDMDHENMFWYRQDPGLGLRLIYFSYDVKMKEKGDIPEGYSVSREKKERFSLILESASTNQTSMYLCASSQQGYVQPQHFGDGTRLSIL.

This clonotype has a count of ten or more. The gene calls are TRBV10-3 and TRBJ2-5; D gene uncertain. The CDR3 has 11 amino acids. CDR1 is ENHRY, CDR2 SYGVKD, per germline. The V and J ends lost 8 bases and 3 bases respectively, with 7 bases between them. CDR3 sequence: CAIAGEETQYF. The DNA for the CDR3 is TGTGCCATCGCTGGGGAAGAGACCCAGTACTTC.

The chain links TRBV3-1 to TRBJ2-7; 10 bases align to TRBD2. J lost 3 bases, V lost 3 bases, and 2 bases had no gene match. Germline lookup yields CDR1 LGHDT and CDR2 YNNKEL (reference sequence). This CDR3 is built from 14 residues. CDR3 bases: TGTGCCAGCAGCCACTCTAGCGGGAGCTACGAGCAGTACTTC. Amino acids: CASSHSSGSYEQYF.

The V and J genes are TRBV30 and TRBJ2-6, with 8 bases aligning to TRBD1. V was pared by 1 base and J by 4 bases, with 12 bases of the junction left unmatched. The CDR3 covers 18 residues. Per germline, CDR1 GTSNPN and CDR2 SVGIG (reference sequence). Written as DNA, the CDR3 is TGTGCCTGGAGTGAGGCAGGGGGCACGATGAGAGGGGCCAACGTCCTGACTTTC. This gives the protein CAWSEAGGTMRGANVLTF.

CDR3 DNA sequence: TGTGCCATCAGTTTCGGGACAGGTCCCTACGAGCAGTACTTC. Protein product: CAISFGTGPYEQYF. The chain couples TRBV10-3 to TRBJ2-7, with 8 bases identical to TRBD1. The germline CDR1 and CDR2 sequences are ENHRY and SYGVKD. The ends lost 5 bases at V and 2 bases at J; junction bases unmatched: 5. The CDR3 covers 14 residues.

This clonotype was observed many times. This chain links TRBV28 with TRBJ2-7, with 14 bases that match TRBD2. This CDR3 spans 17 amino acids. After removal of 6 bases from V and 4 bases from J, the junction contained 11 bases not matched to a gene. Germline V gives CDR1 MDHEN, CDR2 SYDVKM. Written as DNA, the CDR3 is TGTGCCAGCAGCCGCGGGACTGGGACTAGCGGGGGTTACGAGCAGTACTTC. Its protein is CASSRGTGTSGGYEQYF.

V and J are TRBV19 and TRBJ2-7; the D gene could be TRBD1 or TRBD2 (5 bases each). The CDR3 is made up of 13 amino acids. With 3 bases removed from V and 2 bases from J, the gap between germline ends came to 8 bases. In germline, CDR1 is LNHDA, CDR2 SQIVND (reference sequence). CDR3 sequence: CASSIRDPYEQYF. The DNA of the CDR3 is TGTGCCAGTAGTATCCGGGACCCCTACGAGCAGTACTTC.

The V and J genes are TRBV3-1 and TRBJ2-7; perhaps TRBD2 as D (6 bases). The V end lost 6 bases, the J end lost 3 bases, and 21 bases lay between the germline ends. Germline CDR1 is LGHDT and CDR2 is YNNKEL (reference sequence). The CDR3 has 16 amino acids. In DNA, the CDR3 is TGTGCCAGCAGACTCTCAAGCATTGGCGGGGTCTACGAGCAGTACTTC. Its translation: CASRLSSIGGVYEQYF.

As for this clonotype: Because it lacks the conserved phenylalanine or tryptophan at the end, this CDR3 is likely a read error. This sequence joins TRBV6-5 and TRBJ1-2; maybe TRBD1 (5 bases). CDR1 and CDR2 from the germline V gene are MNHEY and SVGAGI. The CDR3 has 13 amino acids. Between the trimmed V and J ends, which lost 2 bases and 8 bases, there was a span of 12 bases. The CDR3 DNA reads as TGTGCCAGCAGTTACAACGGGGGAGACGGCTACACCCTC. This codes for CASSYNGGDGYTL.

The chain uses TRBV25-1 and TRBJ2-2; weak D call: TRBD1 (5 bases). The V gene lost 4 bases and the J gene lost 6 bases, with 15 bases spanning the gap. Germline V gives CDR1 MGHDK, CDR2 SYGVNS. This CDR3 is built from 15 residues. CDR3 sequence reads: CASSGGGRAAGELFF. The CDR3 coding sequence is TGTGCCAGCAGTGGAGGTGGCAGGGCGGCCGGGGAGCTGTTTTTT.